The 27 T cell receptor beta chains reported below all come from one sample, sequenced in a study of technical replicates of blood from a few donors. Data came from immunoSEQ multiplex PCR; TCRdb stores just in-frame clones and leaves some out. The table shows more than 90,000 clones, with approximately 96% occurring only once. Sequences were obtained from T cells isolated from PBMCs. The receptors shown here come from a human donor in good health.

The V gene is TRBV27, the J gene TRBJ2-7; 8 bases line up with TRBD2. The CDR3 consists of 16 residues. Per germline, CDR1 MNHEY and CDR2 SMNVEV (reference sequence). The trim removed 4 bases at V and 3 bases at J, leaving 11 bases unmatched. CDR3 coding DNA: TGTGCCAGCAGTTCGGGGACTAGTACTGTGAACTACGAGCAGTACTTC. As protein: CASSSGTSTVNYEQYF.

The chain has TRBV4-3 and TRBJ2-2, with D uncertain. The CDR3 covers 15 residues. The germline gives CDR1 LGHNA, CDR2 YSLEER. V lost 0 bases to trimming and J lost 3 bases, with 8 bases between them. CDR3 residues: CASSQDLSYTGELFF. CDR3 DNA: TGCGCCAGCAGCCAAGATCTGTCGTACACCGGGGAGCTGTTTTTT.

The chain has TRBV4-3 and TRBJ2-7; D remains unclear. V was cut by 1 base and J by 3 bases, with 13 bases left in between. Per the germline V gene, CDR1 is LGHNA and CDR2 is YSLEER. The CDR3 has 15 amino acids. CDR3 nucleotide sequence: TGCGCCAGCAGCCAAGTACTCTCCGGTGTCTACGAGCAGTACTTC. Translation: CASSQVLSGVYEQYF.

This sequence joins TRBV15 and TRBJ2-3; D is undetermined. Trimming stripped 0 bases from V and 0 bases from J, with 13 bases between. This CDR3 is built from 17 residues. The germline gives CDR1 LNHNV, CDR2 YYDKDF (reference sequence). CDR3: CATSRDLRETSTDTQYF. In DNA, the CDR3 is TGTGCCACCAGCAGAGATCTTAGAGAGACTAGCACAGATACGCAGTATTTT.

CDR3: CASSFNGPSYNEQFF. CDR3 in DNA: TGTGCCAGCAGTTTTAACGGTCCCTCCTACAATGAGCAGTTCTTC. The rearrangement joins TRBV6-5 to TRBJ2-1, with D hard to call. Germline-derived CDR1 and CDR2 are MNHEY and SVGAGI. The V end was cut by 4 bases, the J end by 0 bases, with 10 bases between. CDR3 length: 15 residues.

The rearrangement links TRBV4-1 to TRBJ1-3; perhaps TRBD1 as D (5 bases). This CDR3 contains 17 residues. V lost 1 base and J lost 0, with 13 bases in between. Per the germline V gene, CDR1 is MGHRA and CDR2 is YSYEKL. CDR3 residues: CASSQGHSGLSGNTIYF. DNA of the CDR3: TGCGCCAGCAGCCAAGGCCACTCAGGGCTCTCTGGAAACACCATATATTTT.

CDR3 nucleotides: TGTGCCAGTAGGGACAGCTATGGCTACACCTTC. This encodes CASRDSYGYTF. The chain joins TRBV19 to TRBJ1-2; possibly TRBD1 for D (6 bases). Trimming removed 6 bases at V and 4 bases at J, with 6 bases between. From germline, CDR1 is LNHDA and CDR2 SQIVND (reference sequence). The CDR3 is made up of 11 amino acids.

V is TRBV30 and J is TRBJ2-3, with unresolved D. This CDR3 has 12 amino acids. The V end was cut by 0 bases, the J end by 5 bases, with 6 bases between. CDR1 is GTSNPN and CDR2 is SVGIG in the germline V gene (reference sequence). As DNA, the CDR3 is TGTGCCTGGAGTGTAAGTAGAGATACGCAGTATTTT. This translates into CAWSVSRDTQYF. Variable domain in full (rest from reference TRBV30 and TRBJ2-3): SQTIHQWPATLVQPVGSPLSLECTVEGTSNPNLYWYRQAAGRGLQLLFYSVGIGQISSEVPQNLSASRPQDRQFILSSKKLLLSDSGFYLCAWSVSRDTQYFGPGTRLTVL.

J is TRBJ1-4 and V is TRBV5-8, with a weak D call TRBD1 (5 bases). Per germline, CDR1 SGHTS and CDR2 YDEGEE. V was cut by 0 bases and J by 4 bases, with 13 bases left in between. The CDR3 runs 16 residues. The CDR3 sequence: CASSLEGLGLNEKLFF. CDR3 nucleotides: TGTGCCAGCAGCTTGGAGGGACTCGGGCTTAATGAAAAACTGTTTTTT.

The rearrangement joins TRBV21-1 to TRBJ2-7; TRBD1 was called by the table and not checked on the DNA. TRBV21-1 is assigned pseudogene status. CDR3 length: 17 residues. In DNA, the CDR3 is TGTGCCAGCAGCAAACCCTCAAATGGACAGCGATCCTACGAGCAGTACTTC. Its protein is CASSKPSNGQRSYEQYF.

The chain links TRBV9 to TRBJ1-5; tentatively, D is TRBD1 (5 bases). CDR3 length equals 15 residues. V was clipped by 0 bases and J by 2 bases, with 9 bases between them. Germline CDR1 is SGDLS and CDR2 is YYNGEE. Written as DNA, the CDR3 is TGTGCCAGCAGCGTAGCGGGGGGTGGCAATCAGCCCCAGCATTTT. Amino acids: CASSVAGGGNQPQHF.

This chain's CDR3 is CASRGGAPFYGYTF. The CDR3 DNA follows: TGTGCCAGTAGGGGGGGGGCGCCTTTCTATGGCTACACCTTC. The V and J genes are TRBV19 and TRBJ1-2, with a tentative D call TRBD1 (6 bases). V lost 6 bases and J lost 4, with 15 bases in between. CDR1 LNHDA and CDR2 SQIVND come from the germline V gene (reference sequence). The CDR3 extends over 14 amino acids.

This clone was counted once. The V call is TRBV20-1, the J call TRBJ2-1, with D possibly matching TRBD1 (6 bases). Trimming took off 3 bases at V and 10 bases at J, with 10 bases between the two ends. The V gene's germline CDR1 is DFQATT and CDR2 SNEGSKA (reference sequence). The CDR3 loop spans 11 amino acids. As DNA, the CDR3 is TGCAGTGCTAGGGGTAGGGGGGAGCAGTTCTTC. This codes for CSARGRGEQFF.

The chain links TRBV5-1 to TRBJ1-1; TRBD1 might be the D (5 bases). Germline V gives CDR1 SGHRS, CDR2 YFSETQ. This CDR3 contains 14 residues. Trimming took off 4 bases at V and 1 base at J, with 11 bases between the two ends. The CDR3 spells CASSDWGTNTEAFF. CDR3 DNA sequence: TGCGCCAGCAGCGACTGGGGCACGAACACTGAAGCTTTCTTT.

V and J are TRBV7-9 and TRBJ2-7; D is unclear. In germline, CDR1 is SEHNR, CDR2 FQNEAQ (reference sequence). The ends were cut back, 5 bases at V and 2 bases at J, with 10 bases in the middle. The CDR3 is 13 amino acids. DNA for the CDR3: TGTGCCAGCAGCGCGGATACTACCTACGAGCAGTACTTC. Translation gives CASSADTTYEQYF. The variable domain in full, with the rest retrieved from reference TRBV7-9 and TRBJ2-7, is DTGVSQNPRHKITKRGQNVTFRCDPISEHNRLYWYRQTLGQGPEFLTYFQNEAQLEKSRLLSDRFSAERPKGSFSTLEIQRTEQGDSAMYLCASSADTTYEQYFGPGTRLTVT.

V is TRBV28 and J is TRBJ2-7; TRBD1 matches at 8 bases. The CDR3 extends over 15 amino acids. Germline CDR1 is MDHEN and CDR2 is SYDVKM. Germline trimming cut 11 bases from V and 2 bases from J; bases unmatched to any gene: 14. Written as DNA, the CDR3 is TGTGCCCACGCCATCTCCGGGACAGGAGCCTACGAGCAGTACTTC. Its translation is CAHAISGTGAYEQYF. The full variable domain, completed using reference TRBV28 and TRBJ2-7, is DVKVTQSSRYLVKRTGEKVFLECVQDMDHENMFWYRQDPGLGLRLIYFSYDVKMKEKGDIPEGYSVSREKKERFSLILESASTNQTSMYLCAHAISGTGAYEQYFGPGTRLTVT.

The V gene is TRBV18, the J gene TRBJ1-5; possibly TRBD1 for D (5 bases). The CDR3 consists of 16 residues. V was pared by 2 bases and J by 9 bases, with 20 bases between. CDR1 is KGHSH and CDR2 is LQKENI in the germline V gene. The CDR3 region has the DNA TGTGCCAGCTCACCAGCGCCGGGGGACGGGAGGATGCCCCAGCATTTT. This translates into CASSPAPGDGRMPQHF.

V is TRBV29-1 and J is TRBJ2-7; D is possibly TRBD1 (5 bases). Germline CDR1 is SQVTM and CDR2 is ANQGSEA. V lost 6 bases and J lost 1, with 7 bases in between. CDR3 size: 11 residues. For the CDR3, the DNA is TGCAGCGTACAGGAGTCCTACGAGCAGTACTTC. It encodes CSVQESYEQYF.

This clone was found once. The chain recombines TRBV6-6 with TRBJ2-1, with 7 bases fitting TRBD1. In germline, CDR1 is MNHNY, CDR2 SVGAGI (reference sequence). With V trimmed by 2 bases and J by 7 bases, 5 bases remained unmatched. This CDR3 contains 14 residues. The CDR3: CASSYRDSHNEQFF. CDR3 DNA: TGTGCCAGCAGTTACCGGGACAGTCATAATGAGCAGTTCTTC.

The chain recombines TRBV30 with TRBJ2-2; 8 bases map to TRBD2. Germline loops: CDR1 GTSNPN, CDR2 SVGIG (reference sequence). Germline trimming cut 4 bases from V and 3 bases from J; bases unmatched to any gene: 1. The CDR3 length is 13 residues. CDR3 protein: CAWTSGHTGELFF. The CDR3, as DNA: TGTGCCTGGACTAGCGGGCACACCGGGGAGCTGTTTTTT.

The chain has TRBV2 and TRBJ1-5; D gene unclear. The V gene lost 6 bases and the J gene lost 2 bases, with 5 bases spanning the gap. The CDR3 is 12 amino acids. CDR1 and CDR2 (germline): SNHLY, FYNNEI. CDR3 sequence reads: CASRGGNQPQHF. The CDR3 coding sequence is TGTGCCAGCAGGGGAGGCAATCAGCCCCAGCATTTT.

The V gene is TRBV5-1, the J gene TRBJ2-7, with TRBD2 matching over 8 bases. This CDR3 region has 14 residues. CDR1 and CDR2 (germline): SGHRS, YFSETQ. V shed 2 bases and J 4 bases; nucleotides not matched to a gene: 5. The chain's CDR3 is CASSLAGARYEQYF. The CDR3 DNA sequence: TGCGCCAGCAGCTTAGCGGGGGCCAGATACGAGCAGTACTTC.

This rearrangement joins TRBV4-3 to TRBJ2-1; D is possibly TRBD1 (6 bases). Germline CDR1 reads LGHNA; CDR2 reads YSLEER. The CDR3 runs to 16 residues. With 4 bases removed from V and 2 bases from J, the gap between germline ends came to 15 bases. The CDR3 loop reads CASSPYWTETYNEQFF. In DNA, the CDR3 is TGCGCCAGCAGCCCCTACTGGACAGAAACCTACAATGAGCAGTTCTTC.

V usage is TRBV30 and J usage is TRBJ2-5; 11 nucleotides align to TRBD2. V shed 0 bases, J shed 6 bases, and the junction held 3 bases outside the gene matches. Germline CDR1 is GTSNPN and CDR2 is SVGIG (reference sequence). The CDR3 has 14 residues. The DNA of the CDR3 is TGTGCCTGGAGTGTCCTAGCGGGAGGACAGACCCAGTACTTC. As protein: CAWSVLAGGQTQYF.

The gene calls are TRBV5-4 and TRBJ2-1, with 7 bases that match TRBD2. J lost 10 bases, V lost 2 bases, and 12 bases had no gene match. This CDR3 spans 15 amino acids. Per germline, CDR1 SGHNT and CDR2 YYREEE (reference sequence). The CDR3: CASSFRSGIGKEQFF. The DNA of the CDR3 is TGTGCCAGCAGCTTTAGGAGCGGGATAGGAAAGGAGCAGTTCTTC.

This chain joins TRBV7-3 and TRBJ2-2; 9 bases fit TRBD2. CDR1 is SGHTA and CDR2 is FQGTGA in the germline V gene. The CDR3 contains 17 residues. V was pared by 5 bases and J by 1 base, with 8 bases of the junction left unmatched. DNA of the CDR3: TGTGCCAGCAGCCAGACTAGCGGATCTTTGAACACCGGGGAGCTGTTTTTT. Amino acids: CASSQTSGSLNTGELFF.

CDR3 in DNA: TGTGCCTGCCTTGGGGGCGATAGTCTCGAAAAACTGTTTTTT. Translating gives CACLGGDSLEKLFF. V is TRBV30 and J is TRBJ1-4, with D possibly matching TRBD1 (6 bases). The germline V and J ends were trimmed by 6 bases and 8 bases, with 19 bases remaining between them. Germline CDR1 and CDR2: GTSNPN and SVGIG (reference sequence). There are 14 residues in the CDR3.